This T cell receptor beta chain is drawn from a study of T cell responses to AZD1222 COVID-19 vaccine. Study in general: Samples with a second dose at about 4 or about 12 weeks were pooled together.

Study outcomes and limitations: Females outnumbered males among donors, who were mostly white British; clonal diversity was possibly underestimated. Two doses of AZD1222 preceded a rise in Spike-specific TCR breadth and depth. Repertoire sampling was restricted to post-peak T cell response timepoints.

The V end lost 0 bases, the J end lost 4 bases, and 24 bases lay between the germline ends. The germline gives CDR1 LGHDT, CDR2 YNNKEL (reference sequence). The CDR3 spans 19 residues. In the case of this clone: Its antigen is unidentified.

Repertoires were generated with immunoSEQ multiplex PCR, while TCRdb's copy carries only in-frame clones and drops some. The sample records approximately 150,000 clones, 92% being singletons. Sequencing used peripheral blood, obtained on day 0 of AZD1222 vaccination. The receptor was derived from an adult in good health. The chain has TRBV3-1 (or the pseudogene TRBV3-2) and TRBJ2-5; either TRBD1 or TRBD2 may fit D (5 bases each). CDR3 sequence (DNA): TGTGCCAGCAGCCAAGACGACCGGGACCCACTCCGGCACAGAGAGACCCAGTACTTC. This codes for CASSQDDRDPLRHRETQYF.